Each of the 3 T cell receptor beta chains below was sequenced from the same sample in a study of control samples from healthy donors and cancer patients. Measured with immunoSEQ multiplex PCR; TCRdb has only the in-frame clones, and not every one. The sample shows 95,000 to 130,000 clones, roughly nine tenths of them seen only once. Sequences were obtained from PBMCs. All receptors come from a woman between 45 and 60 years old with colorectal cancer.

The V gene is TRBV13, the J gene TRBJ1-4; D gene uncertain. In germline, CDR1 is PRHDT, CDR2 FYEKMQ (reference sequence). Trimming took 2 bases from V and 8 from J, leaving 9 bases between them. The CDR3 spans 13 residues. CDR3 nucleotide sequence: TGTGCCAGCAGCTTAAGGTCTGCGGAAAAACTGTTTTTT. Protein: CASSLRSAEKLFF. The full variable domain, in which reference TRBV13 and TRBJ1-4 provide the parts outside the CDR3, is AAGVIQSPRHLIKEKRETATLKCYPIPRHDTVYWYQQGPGQDPQFLISFYEKMQSDKGSIPDRFSAQQFSDYHSELNMSSLELGDSALYFCASSLRSAEKLFFGSGTQLSVL.

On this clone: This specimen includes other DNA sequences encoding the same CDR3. This chain's CDR3 is CASSSTGGRQTGELFF. The CDR3 nucleotides are TGCGCCAGCAGCAGCACAGGGGGTCGGCAGACCGGGGAGCTGTTTTTT. This chain links TRBV5-1 with TRBJ2-2, with 8 bases fitting TRBD1. J gave up 5 bases and V 4 bases, and 10 bases lay outside the gene matches. Germline CDR1 is SGHRS and CDR2 is YFSETQ. The CDR3 has 16 residues.

CDR3 nucleotide sequence: TGTGCCAGCCTAGGGGATGGCAATCAGCCCCAGCATTTT. Translated: CASLGDGNQPQHF. The chain has TRBV2 and TRBJ1-5; perhaps TRBD1 as D (5 bases). The germline V gene encodes CDR1 SNHLY and CDR2 FYNNEI. The CDR3 runs 13 residues. V was shortened by 8 bases and J by 2 bases, with 10 bases between the two germline ends.